These 18 T cell receptor beta chains came from one sample sequenced in a study of blood T cell repertoires in COVID-19. Measured with immunoSEQ multiplex PCR; TCRdb has only the in-frame clones, and not every one. This sample yields about 49,000 clones, of which around 87% are seen a single time; under 6% belongs to the top ten. The specimen was peripheral blood. The receptor set was obtained from a man aged 40-49 years with active COVID-19.

This chain connects TRBV11-2 to TRBJ2-1; 10 nucleotides agree with TRBD1. CDR3 size: 17 residues. Losses at the gene ends were 6 bases for V and 4 bases for J; bases not matched to a gene: 12. Germline CDR1 SGHAT, CDR2 FQNNGV. DNA of the CDR3: TGTGCCAGCAGACGGACAGGGGGGCGGGAGCTGTACAATGAGCAGTTCTTC. This sequence encodes CASRRTGGRELYNEQFF.

This chain links TRBV7-3 with TRBJ2-1; D remains ambiguous. This CDR3 has 13 residues. V lost 4 bases, J lost 9 bases, and 13 bases lay in between. Germline-derived CDR1 and CDR2 are SGHTA and FQGTGA. This chain's CDR3 is CASSSLTNGEQFF. In DNA, the CDR3 is TGTGCCAGCAGCTCATTAACGAACGGTGAGCAGTTCTTC.

J is TRBJ2-7 and V is TRBV19, with D perhaps matching TRBD2 (6 bases). The CDR3 consists of 15 residues. Trimming stripped 3 bases from V and 7 bases from J, with 19 bases between. Germline assignment: CDR1 LNHDA and CDR2 SQIVND (reference sequence). DNA of the CDR3: TGTGCCAGTAGTATCTCTTCCGGGGGAGGAAGGGAGCAGTACTTC. Amino acids: CASSISSGGGREQYF. Variable domain in full (rest from reference TRBV19 and TRBJ2-7): DGGITQSPKYLFRKEGQNVTLSCEQNLNHDAMYWYRQDPGQGLRLIYYSQIVNDFQKGDIAEGYSVSREKKESFPLTVTSAQKNPTAFYLCASSISSGGGREQYFGPGTRLTVT.

The chain has TRBV10-3 and TRBJ2-1; tentative D call: TRBD1 (6 bases). The V gene lost 4 bases and the J gene lost 6 bases, with 16 bases spanning the gap. The CDR3 contains 15 residues. The germline V gene encodes CDR1 ENHRY and CDR2 SYGVKD. CDR3 region: CAISGGWDKGNEQFF. The CDR3 DNA is TGTGCCATCAGTGGGGGGTGGGACAAGGGCAATGAGCAGTTCTTC.

V usage is TRBV6-5 and J usage is TRBJ1-1, with no clear D. Germline CDR1 reads MNHEY; CDR2 reads SVGAGI. With 7 bases removed from V and 7 bases from J, the gap between germline ends came to 16 bases. This CDR3 is built from 13 residues. The DNA for the CDR3 is TGTGCCAGCACGACGAACAGCCTCGATGAAGCTTTCTTT. Residues: CASTTNSLDEAFF.

This rearrangement joins TRBV29-1 to TRBJ2-1, with D hard to call. The germline V and J ends were trimmed by 4 bases and 13 bases, with 14 bases remaining between them. CDR1 is SQVTM, CDR2 ANQGSEA, per germline. The CDR3 spans 11 residues. The CDR3 region has the DNA TGCAGCGTTGTGATCCGGTCTCTTCAGTTCTTC. It yields the protein CSVVIRSLQFF.

The chain carries TRBV30 and TRBJ2-7, with 7 positions matching TRBD1. This CDR3 has 13 amino acids. Germline lookup yields CDR1 GTSNPN and CDR2 SVGIG (reference sequence). V lost 3 bases and J lost 4; bases outside the gene matches: 6. This CDR3 is CAWRSGGVYEQYF. In nucleotides, the CDR3 is TGTGCCTGGAGGTCAGGGGGAGTGTACGAGCAGTACTTC.

The chain combines TRBV5-1 with TRBJ1-2; D gene unclear. The CDR3 loop spans 13 amino acids. Germline CDR1 reads SGHRS; CDR2 reads YFSETQ. Trimming pared 2 bases from V and 4 bases from J, leaving 9 bases between. DNA for the CDR3: TGCGCCAGCAGCTTACGGGGTAGCTATGGCTACACCTTC. It specifies CASSLRGSYGYTF.

V and J are TRBV28 and TRBJ2-1, with D possibly matching TRBD2 (6 bases). This CDR3 spans 15 amino acids. Trimming cost V 6 bases and J 9 bases, with 21 bases left between them. Germline V lookup: CDR1 MDHEN, CDR2 SYDVKM. The CDR3 region is CASRPRDSRGREQFF. CDR3 coding DNA: TGTGCCAGCAGACCTCGGGACTCCCGAGGACGTGAGCAGTTCTTC.

This chain links TRBV28 with TRBJ1-5, with D hard to call. The V end was cut by 1 base, the J end by 5 bases, with 6 bases between. Germline V CDR1 and CDR2: MDHEN, SYDVKM. This CDR3 has 13 residues. CDR3: CASSLSADQPQHF. In DNA form, the CDR3 reads TGTGCCAGCAGTTTATCAGCGGATCAGCCCCAGCATTTT. Based on the CDR3 plus reference TRBV28 and TRBJ1-5, the full variable domain is DVKVTQSSRYLVKRTGEKVFLECVQDMDHENMFWYRQDPGLGLRLIYFSYDVKMKEKGDIPEGYSVSREKKERFSLILESASTNQTSMYLCASSLSADQPQHFGDGTRLSIL.

The genes are TRBV4-2 and TRBJ2-5, with 7 bases fitting TRBD2. The germline V gene encodes CDR1 LGHNA and CDR2 YNFKEQ. The CDR3 runs 18 residues. Trimming cost V 0 bases and J 2 bases; bases outside gene matches: 12. The CDR3 region has the DNA TGTGCCAGCAGCCAAGATTTGGGCCGGGAGGCCTTACAAGAGACCCAGTACTTC. Its protein is CASSQDLGREALQETQYF.

V usage is TRBV18 and J usage is TRBJ1-1; no definite D call. The CDR3 extends over 13 amino acids. The V gene's germline CDR1 is KGHSH and CDR2 LQKENI. The ends were cut back, 7 bases at V and 1 base at J, with 10 bases in the middle. As DNA, the CDR3 is TGTGCCAGCTGTATGGTGCGGAACACTGAAGCTTTCTTT. It specifies CASCMVRNTEAFF.

This clone has only one observation. This chain connects TRBV3-1 (or the pseudogene TRBV3-2) to TRBJ1-1; D remains ambiguous. Per the germline V gene, CDR1 is LGHDT and CDR2 is YNNKEL (reference sequence). The CDR3 spans 14 residues. V dropped 3 bases and J dropped 4 bases, with 12 bases sitting between them. This chain's CDR3 is CASSHNSPSTEAFF. Here the CDR3 DNA reads TGTGCCAGCAGCCATAACAGCCCATCCACTGAAGCTTTCTTT.

The V and J genes are TRBV6-5 and TRBJ1-1, with TRBD1 identical over 8 bases. CDR3 size: 14 residues. Germline assignment: CDR1 MNHEY and CDR2 SVGAGI. With V trimmed by 0 bases and J by 5 bases, 2 bases remained unmatched. CDR3 coding DNA: TGTGCCAGCAGTTACTCGGACAGGGAGACTGAAGCTTTCTTT. Residues: CASSYSDRETEAFF.

V and J are TRBV3-1 (or the pseudogene TRBV3-2) and TRBJ2-3, with 9 bases aligning to TRBD1. The germline gives CDR1 LGHDT, CDR2 YNNKEL (reference sequence). V shed 4 bases and J 2 bases; nucleotides not matched to a gene: 4. This CDR3 is 15 amino acids long. The CDR3 loop reads CASSPGQGYTDTQYF. Here the CDR3 DNA reads TGTGCCAGCAGCCCGGGACAGGGATACACAGATACGCAGTATTTT.

CDR3 protein: CAWSHFYEQYF. The DNA for the CDR3 is TGTGCCTGGAGTCACTTTTACGAGCAGTACTTC. The chain carries TRBV30 and TRBJ2-7, with no clear D. The V end lost 2 bases, the J end lost 4 bases, and 6 bases lay between the germline ends. The V gene's germline CDR1 is GTSNPN and CDR2 SVGIG (reference sequence). This CDR3 contains 11 residues. Full variable domain (rest looked up from reference TRBV30 and TRBJ2-7): SQTIHQWPATLVQPVGSPLSLECTVEGTSNPNLYWYRQAAGRGLQLLFYSVGIGQISSEVPQNLSASRPQDRQFILSSKKLLLSDSGFYLCAWSHFYEQYFGPGTRLTVT.

CDR3 region: CAWQGSSGNTIYF. In DNA, the CDR3 is TGTGCCTGGCAGGGTAGCTCTGGAAACACCATATATTTT. The chain joins TRBV30 to TRBJ1-3; a weak D match, TRBD1 (5 bases). Germline-derived CDR1 and CDR2 are GTSNPN and SVGIG (reference sequence). V was trimmed by 5 bases and J by 0 bases, leaving 8 bases between them. This CDR3 comprises 13 residues.

The rearrangement joins TRBV30 to TRBJ2-3, with a weak D call TRBD2 (5 bases). Trimming took off 5 bases at V and 4 bases at J, with 7 bases between the two ends. This CDR3 is 11 amino acids long. Germline-derived CDR1 and CDR2 are GTSNPN and SVGIG (reference sequence). CDR3: CAWGLPDTQYF. In DNA, the CDR3 is TGTGCCTGGGGACTCCCAGATACGCAGTATTTT. The entire variable domain, with the rest obtained from reference TRBV30 and TRBJ2-3, is as follows: SQTIHQWPATLVQPVGSPLSLECTVEGTSNPNLYWYRQAAGRGLQLLFYSVGIGQISSEVPQNLSASRPQDRQFILSSKKLLLSDSGFYLCAWGLPDTQYFGPGTRLTVL.